The present TCR beta chain was sequenced within a study of human T cells and chemical hapten exposure. Study-level points and caveats: Versus controls, significantly more large CDR3 similarity clusters arose from expanded TCRs.

The study's library attached unique molecular identifiers to single cDNA molecules. TCRdb fed the RACE reads into MiXCR, producing one record per CDR3 protein. The sample includes approximately 32,000 distinct CDR3 sequences, approximately 5.8% of them seen just once. Specified time point: patch test 3, about 24 weeks after DPC sensitization. Documented treatment: therapeutic diphenylcyclopropenone sensitization with weekly scalp DPC. This clonotype was detected many times. Its antigen is unknown. This CDR3 comprises 16 residues. Germline-derived CDR1 and CDR2 are MNHNS and SASEGT. Between the trimmed V and J ends, which lost 4 bases and 2 bases, there was a span of 15 bases.

The V gene is TRBV6-1, the J gene TRBJ1-5; D call uncertain. This TCR was sampled from a man aged 25 to 40 with alopecia areata. Some clones in this sample may be carry-over from other donors' samples. Here the sequenced sample was whole blood, taken in connection with sensitization to the hapten diphenylcyclopropenone (DPC). The CDR3 coding sequence is TGTGCCAGCAGTGCACCCACCGGGCTAGGCAATCAGCCCCAGCATTTT. Translated: CASSAPTGLGNQPQHF.